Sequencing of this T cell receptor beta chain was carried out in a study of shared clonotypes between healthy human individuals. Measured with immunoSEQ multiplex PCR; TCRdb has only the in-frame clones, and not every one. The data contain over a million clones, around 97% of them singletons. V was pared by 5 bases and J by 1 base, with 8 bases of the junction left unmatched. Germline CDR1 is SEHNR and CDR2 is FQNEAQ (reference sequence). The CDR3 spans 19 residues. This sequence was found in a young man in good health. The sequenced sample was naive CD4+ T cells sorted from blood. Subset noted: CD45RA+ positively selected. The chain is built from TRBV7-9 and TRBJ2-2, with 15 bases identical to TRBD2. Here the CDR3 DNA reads TGTGCCAGCAGCCCTGGACTAGCGGGAGGGAATATGAACACCGGGGAGCTGTTTTTT. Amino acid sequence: CASSPGLAGGNMNTGELFF.